This T cell receptor (beta chain) was documented in a study of pediatric ulcerative colitis. Study at large: Six or seven patients showed pancolitis and two showed left-sided colitis.

V lost 0 bases, J lost 2 bases, and 7 bases lay in between. There are 14 residues in the CDR3. Germline V CDR1 and CDR2: SGHRS, YFSETQ. Samples were sequenced at Survey level, maximum 500,000 reads. The data were produced by immunoSEQ multiplex PCR, yet TCRdb's version contains in-frame clones alone and is incomplete. The sample lists 12,000 to 15,000 clones, more than 80% occurring once. The blood sample was taken during the colonoscopy visit. V and J are TRBV5-1 and TRBJ2-3; the D gene is possibly TRBD1 (6 bases). Sequencing was carried out using blood. The TCR sequence derives from a boy between 10 and 17 years old with moderate ulcerative colitis. CDR3 bases: TGCGCCAGCAGCTTGGGGGACAACACAGATACGCAGTATTTT. Its protein is CASSLGDNTDTQYF. Based on the CDR3 plus reference TRBV5-1 and TRBJ2-3, the full variable domain is KAGVTQTPRYLIKTRGQQVTLSCSPISGHRSVSWYQQTPGQGLQFLFEYFSETQRNKGNFPGRFSGRQFSNSRSEMNVSTLELGDSALYLCASSLGDNTDTQYFGPGTRLTVL.